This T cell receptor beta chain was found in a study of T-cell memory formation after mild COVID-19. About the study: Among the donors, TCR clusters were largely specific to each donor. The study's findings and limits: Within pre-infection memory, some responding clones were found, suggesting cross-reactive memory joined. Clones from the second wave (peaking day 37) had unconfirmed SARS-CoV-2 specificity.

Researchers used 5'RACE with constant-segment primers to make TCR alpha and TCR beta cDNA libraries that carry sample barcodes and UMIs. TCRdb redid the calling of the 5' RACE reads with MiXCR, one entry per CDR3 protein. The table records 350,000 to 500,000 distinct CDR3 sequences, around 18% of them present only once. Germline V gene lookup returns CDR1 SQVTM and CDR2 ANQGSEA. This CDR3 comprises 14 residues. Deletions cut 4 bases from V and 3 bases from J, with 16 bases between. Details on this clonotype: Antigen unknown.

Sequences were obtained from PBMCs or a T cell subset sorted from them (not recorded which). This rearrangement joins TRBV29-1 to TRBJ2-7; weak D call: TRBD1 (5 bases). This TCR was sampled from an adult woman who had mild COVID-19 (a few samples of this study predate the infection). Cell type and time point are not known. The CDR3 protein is CSVGSRVRGYEQYF. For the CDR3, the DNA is TGCAGCGTTGGTTCCAGGGTAAGGGGCTACGAGCAGTACTTC.